In this sample, the clone carrying this T cell receptor (beta chain) turned up a few times. Investigators isolated RNA and reverse transcribed it into cDNA to act as the sequencing template. The repertoire was sequenced with immunoSEQ multiplex PCR; TCRdb's copy has only in-frame clones and lacks some. Of 70,000 or so clones listed, about 30% are singletons. Treatment described: oral pan-JAK inhibitor, 5-10 mg twice daily. The CDR3 has 13 residues. CDR1 is SGHTA and CDR2 is FQGNSA in the germline V gene. The ends were cut back, 2 bases at V and 0 bases at J, with 3 bases in the middle. The data stem from a study of CD8+ T cells in alopecia areata. Study-wide context: Treated patients were dosed with oral tofacitinib, taking 5 to 10 mg twice daily.

The V and J genes are TRBV7-2 and TRBJ2-3; the D is unclear. Here the sequenced sample was CD8+ T cells sorted from blood, taken at week 4, from a patient treated with tofacitinib. The source is a human donor with alopecia areata. CDR3 nucleotides: TGTGCCAGCAGCTTACATAGCACAGATACGCAGTATTTT. The encoded protein is CASSLHSTDTQYF. The variable domain in full, with the rest retrieved from reference TRBV7-2 and TRBJ2-3, is GAGVSQSPSNKVTEKGKDVELRCDPISGHTALYWYRQSLGQGLEFLIYFQGNSAPDKSGLPSDRFSAERTGGSVSTLTIQRTQQEDSAVYLCASSLHSTDTQYFGPGTRLTVL.